This TCR beta chain was captured in a study of blood T cell repertoires in COVID-19. Study context: Researchers got acute and convalescent COVID-19 samples from the United States, Italy and Spain. In each case, the material was cDNA or gDNA derived from T cells, B-cell-depleted T cells, or PBMCs.

V lost 7 bases to trimming and J lost 4 bases, with 13 bases between them. The CDR3 is 13 residues long. Germline CDR1 is GTSNPN and CDR2 is SVGIG (reference sequence). Per the original methods: By means of reference gene primer amplification, nucleated cell counts were estimated. Sequencing used immunoSEQ multiplex PCR; TCRdb keeps in-frame clones, though not all of them. D and trimming were read from the DNA, whereas the V and J calls and clone size are those reported in that table. The table records about 45,000 clones, about 85% of them present only once. This TCR was sampled from a woman over 75 with acute or convalescent COVID-19. Sequencing input: peripheral blood. The chain is built from TRBV30 and TRBJ2-2; D is unresolved. As DNA, the CDR3 is TGTGCCTACTTCCCCTACTCCACCGGGGAGCTGTTTTTT. Translating it yields CAYFPYSTGELFF.